This T cell receptor beta chain appears in the sequencing data of a study of T-cell memory formation after mild COVID-19. About the study: Largely donor-specific TCR clusters were found.

TCRdb analysed the 5' RACE reads with MiXCR anew, one entry per CDR3 protein. This sample has approximately 560,000 distinct CDR3 sequences, with approximately 15% found just once. Whole-study results and caveats: Later expanders leaned CD4+, whereas day 15 to 85 contracting clones were balanced CD4/CD8.

Concerning this clonotype: Its target is unknown.

The source is an adult woman who had mild COVID-19 (a few samples of this study predate the infection). Cell type and time point are not known. The sample was PBMCs or a T cell subset sorted from them (not recorded which).

Written as DNA, the CDR3 is TGTGCCAGTAGTATAGCCCCCGGAAGGGGCGCCTACGAGCAGTACTTC. Translating it yields CASSIAPGRGAYEQYF. The chain combines TRBV19 with TRBJ2-7, with D tentatively TRBD1 (5 bases). Germline V gene sequence: CDR1 LNHDA, CDR2 SQIVND (reference sequence). Trimming cost V 1 base and J 2 bases, with 15 bases left between them. The CDR3 extends over 16 amino acids.